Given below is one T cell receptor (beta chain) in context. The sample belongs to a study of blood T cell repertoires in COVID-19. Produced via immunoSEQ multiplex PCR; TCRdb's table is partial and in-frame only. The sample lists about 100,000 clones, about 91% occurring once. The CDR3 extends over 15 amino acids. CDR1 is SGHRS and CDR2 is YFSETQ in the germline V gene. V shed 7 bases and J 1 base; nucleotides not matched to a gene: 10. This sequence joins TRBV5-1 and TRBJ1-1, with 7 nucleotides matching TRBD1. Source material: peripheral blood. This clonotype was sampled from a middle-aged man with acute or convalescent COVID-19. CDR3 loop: CASHPTGTQNTEAFF. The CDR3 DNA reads TGCGCCAGCCACCCGACAGGGACCCAGAACACTGAAGCTTTCTTT. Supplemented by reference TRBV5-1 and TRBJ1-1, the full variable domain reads KAGVTQTPRYLIKTRGQQVTLSCSPISGHRSVSWYQQTPGQGLQFLFEYFSETQRNKGNFPGRFSGRQFSNSRSEMNVSTLELGDSALYLCASHPTGTQNTEAFFGQGTRLTVV.